Listed here is a single TCR beta chain. CDR1 is SNHLY and CDR2 is FYNNEI in the germline V gene. The CDR3 has 14 residues. Trimming at V came to 7 bases and at J to 4 bases, leaving 5 bases not matched to a gene. This specimen comes from a study of Graves' ophthalmopathy and Graves' hyperthyroidism. RNA transcripts yielded amplified TCR beta CDR3 regions. HTBI primers served in a first-round RT-PCR, which a second-round multiplex PCR followed. TCRdb reprocessed the multiplex PCR reads with MiXCR, giving one entry per CDR3 protein. Of about 210,000 distinct CDR3 sequences in the sample, around 28% were seen once.

The V call is TRBV2, the J call TRBJ1-2; 11 nucleotides line up with TRBD1. The sequenced material came from peripheral blood. The receptor comes from a man in his fifties with Graves' ophthalmopathy. The CDR3 loop reads CASTNGQGAYGYTF. The CDR3 coding sequence is TGTGCCAGCACTAACGGACAGGGGGCCTATGGCTACACCTTC.